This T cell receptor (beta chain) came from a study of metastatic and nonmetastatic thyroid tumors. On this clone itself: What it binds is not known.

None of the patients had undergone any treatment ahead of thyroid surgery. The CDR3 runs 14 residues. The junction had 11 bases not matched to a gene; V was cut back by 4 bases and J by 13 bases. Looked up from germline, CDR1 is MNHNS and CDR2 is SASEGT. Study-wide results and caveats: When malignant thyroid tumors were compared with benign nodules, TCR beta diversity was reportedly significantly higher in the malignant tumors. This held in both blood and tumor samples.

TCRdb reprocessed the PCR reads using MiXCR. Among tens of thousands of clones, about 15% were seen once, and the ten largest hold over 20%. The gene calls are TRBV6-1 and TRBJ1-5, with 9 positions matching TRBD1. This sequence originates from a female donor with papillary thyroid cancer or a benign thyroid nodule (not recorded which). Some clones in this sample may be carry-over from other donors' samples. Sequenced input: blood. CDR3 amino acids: CASSGTGGRHPQHF. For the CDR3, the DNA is TGTGCCAGCAGTGGTACAGGGGGCCGACATCCTCAGCATTTT.